These T cell receptor beta chains were read from a single sample in a study of esophageal squamous cell carcinoma under preoperative chemotherapy. TCRdb ran MiXCR on the PCR reads and lists one entry per CDR3 protein. This sample carries about 16,000 distinct CDR3 sequences, more than 45% of them seen once, and the ten largest clones take over 25%. The sample was taken from a patient given preoperative chemotherapy. The source is a human donor with esophageal squamous cell carcinoma. The donor label of this sample is uncertain. The CDR3 runs from the conserved cysteine through the conserved F or W. D genes are given only for firm matches. Where a row states a size, it is once, few, many or the class of an expanded clone; other rows omit it.

J: TRBJ2-3
D: TRBD2
V: TRBV7-2
size: -
DNA: TGTGCCAGCAGCGCACGACAGCGGGGAACCACAGATATGCAGTATTTC
CDR3: CASSARQRGTTDMQYF

J: TRBJ2-1
D: -
V: TRBV12-3/TRBV12-4
size: -
DNA: TGTGCCAGCAGCTTCACAGGGGAGGGGCAGTTCTTC
CDR3: CASSFTGEGQFF

J: TRBJ1-2
D: -
V: TRBV6-5
size: few
DNA: TGTGCCAGCAGTTATCGAGGAATCGATGGCTACACCTTC
CDR3: CASSYRGIDGYTF

J: TRBJ2-1
D: -
V: TRBV7-6
size: -
DNA: TGTGCCAGCAGCCACGAAGCCTCAGTGGATGAGCAGTTCTTC
CDR3: CASSHEASVDEQFF

J: TRBJ2-2
D: TRBD1
V: TRBV12-3/TRBV12-4
size: -
DNA: TGTGCCAGCAGTTCCAATGGACAGGTATCCGGGGAGCTGTTTTTT
CDR3: CASSSNGQVSGELFF

J: TRBJ2-3
D: -
V: TRBV7-3
size: -
DNA: TGTGCCAGGGGGCCAGGAACCACAGATATGCAGTATTTC
CDR3: CARGPGTTDMQYF

J: TRBJ2-7
D: -
V: TRBV11-3
size: few
DNA: TGTGCCAGCAGCCGTGAGGCGGGGAGACTTGCCGAGCAGTACTTC
CDR3: CASSREAGRLAEQYF

J: TRBJ2-1
D: -
V: TRBV27
size: many
DNA: TGTGCCAGCAGTTTTCCAGGGAAACAAGGGGGAGTGGGGAATGAGCAGTTCTTC
CDR3: CASSFPGKQGGVGNEQFF

J: TRBJ2-7
D: -
V: TRBV12-3/TRBV12-4
size: -
DNA: TGTGCCAGCAGTTTAGCGGGGTCCCCAAGCTCCTACGAGCAGTACTTC
CDR3: CASSLAGSPSSYEQYF

J: TRBJ2-7
D: TRBD1
V: TRBV6-1
size: -
DNA: TGTGCCAGCAGTGAACAGGGGGTTACGTCCTACGAGCAGTACTTC
CDR3: CASSEQGVTSYEQYF

J: TRBJ2-5
D: TRBD2
V: TRBV11-3
size: -
DNA: TGTGCCAGCAGCTTTGGGACTAGCGGGAGGTTTCAAGAGACCCAGTACTTC
CDR3: CASSFGTSGRFQETQYF